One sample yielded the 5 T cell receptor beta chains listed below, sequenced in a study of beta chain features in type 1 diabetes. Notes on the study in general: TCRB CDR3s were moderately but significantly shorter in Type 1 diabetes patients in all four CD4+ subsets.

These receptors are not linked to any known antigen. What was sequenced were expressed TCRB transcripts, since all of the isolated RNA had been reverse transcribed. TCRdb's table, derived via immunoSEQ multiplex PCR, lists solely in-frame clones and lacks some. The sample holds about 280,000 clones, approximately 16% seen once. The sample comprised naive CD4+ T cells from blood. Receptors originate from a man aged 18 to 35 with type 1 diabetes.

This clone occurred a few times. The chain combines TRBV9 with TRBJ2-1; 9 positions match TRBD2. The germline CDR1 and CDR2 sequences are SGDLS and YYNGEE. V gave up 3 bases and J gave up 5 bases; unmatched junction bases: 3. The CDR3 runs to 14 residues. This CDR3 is CASSASGAHNEQFF. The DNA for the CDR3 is TGTGCCAGCAGCGCTAGCGGGGCTCACAATGAGCAGTTCTTC.

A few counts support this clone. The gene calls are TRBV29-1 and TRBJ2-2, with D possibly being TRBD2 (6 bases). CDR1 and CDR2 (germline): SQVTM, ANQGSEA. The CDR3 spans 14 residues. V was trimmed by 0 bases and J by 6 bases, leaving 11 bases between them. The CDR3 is CSVEDLRRAGELFF. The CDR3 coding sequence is TGCAGCGTTGAAGATCTTAGGAGGGCCGGGGAGCTGTTTTTT.

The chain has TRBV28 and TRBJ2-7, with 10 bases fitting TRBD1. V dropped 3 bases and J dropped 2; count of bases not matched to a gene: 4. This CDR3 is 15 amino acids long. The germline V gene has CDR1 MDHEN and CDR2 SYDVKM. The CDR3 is CASSFPGQGTYEQYF. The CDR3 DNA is TGTGCCAGCAGTTTCCCGGGACAGGGGACCTACGAGCAGTACTTC.

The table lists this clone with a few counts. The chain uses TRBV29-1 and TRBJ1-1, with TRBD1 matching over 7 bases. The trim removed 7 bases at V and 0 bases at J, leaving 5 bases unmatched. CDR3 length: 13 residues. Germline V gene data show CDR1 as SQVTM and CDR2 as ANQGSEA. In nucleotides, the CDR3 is TGCAGCGCCGCTGACAGGGTGAACACTGAAGCTTTCTTT. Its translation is CSAADRVNTEAFF.

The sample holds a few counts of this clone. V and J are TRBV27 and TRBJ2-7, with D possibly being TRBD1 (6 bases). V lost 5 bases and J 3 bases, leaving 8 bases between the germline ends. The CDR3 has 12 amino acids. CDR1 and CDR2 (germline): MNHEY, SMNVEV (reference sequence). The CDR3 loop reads CASSTQGYEQYF. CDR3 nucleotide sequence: TGTGCCAGCAGTACACAGGGCTACGAGCAGTACTTC.